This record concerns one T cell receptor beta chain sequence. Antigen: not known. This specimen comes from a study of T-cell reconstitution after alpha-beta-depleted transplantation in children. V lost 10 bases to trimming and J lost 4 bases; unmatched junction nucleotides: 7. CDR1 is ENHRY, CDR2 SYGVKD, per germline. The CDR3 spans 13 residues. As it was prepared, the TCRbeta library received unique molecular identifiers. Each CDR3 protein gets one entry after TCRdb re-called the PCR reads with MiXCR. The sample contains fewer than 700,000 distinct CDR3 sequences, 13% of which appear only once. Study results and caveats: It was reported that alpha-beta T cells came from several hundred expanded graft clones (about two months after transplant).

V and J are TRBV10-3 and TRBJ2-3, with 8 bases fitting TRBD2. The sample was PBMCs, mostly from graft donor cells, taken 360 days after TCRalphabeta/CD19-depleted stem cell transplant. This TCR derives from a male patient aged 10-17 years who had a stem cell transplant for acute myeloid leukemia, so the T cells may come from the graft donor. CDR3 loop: CATGTSNADTQYF. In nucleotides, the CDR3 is TGTGCCACCGGGACTAGTAACGCAGATACGCAGTATTTT.